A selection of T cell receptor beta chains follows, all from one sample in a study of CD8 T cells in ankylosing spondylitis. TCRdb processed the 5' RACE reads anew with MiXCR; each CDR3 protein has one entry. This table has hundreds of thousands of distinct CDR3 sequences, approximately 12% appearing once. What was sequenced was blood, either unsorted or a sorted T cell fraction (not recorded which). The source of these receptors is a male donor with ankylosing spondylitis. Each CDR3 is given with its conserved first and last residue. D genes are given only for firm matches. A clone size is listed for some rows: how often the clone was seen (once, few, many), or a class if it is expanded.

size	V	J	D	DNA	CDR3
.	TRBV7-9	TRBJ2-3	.	TGTGCCAGCAGCTTAGTACTGGGGGCCCTCACAGATACGCAGTATTTT	CASSLVLGALTDTQYF
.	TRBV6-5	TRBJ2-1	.	TGTGCCAGCAGTTACCGCCTACCGGGGAGCTACAATGAGCAGTTCTTC	CASSYRLPGSYNEQFF
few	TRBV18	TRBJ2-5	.	TGTGCCAGCTCATATCCCCAGACCCAAGAGACCCAGTACTTC	CASSYPQTQETQYF
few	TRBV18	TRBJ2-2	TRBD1	TGTGCCAGCCACCCCGGGACAGGGGAAGCCGGGGAGCTGTTTTTT	CASHPGTGEAGELFF
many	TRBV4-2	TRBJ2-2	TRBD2	TGTGCCAGCAGCCAGGCCGGGACTAGCGGTCCCAGGGGGGAGCTGTTTTTT	CASSQAGTSGPRGELFF
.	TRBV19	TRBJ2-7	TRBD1	TGTGCCAGTAGTCCTGGGGTGGACAGGGGGCAAATCTACGAGCAGTACTTC	CASSPGVDRGQIYEQYF
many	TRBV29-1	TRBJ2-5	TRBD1	TGCAGCGGGAGCAGGGGGGAGACCCAGTACTTC	CSGSRGETQYF
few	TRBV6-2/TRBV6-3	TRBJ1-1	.	TGTGCCAGCAGTTACCAGAAGGAGTGGGCTTTCTTT	CASSYQKEWAFF
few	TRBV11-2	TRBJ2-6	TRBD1	TGTGCCAGCAGCTTAAAGGGACAGAGACTCTCTGGGGCCAACGTCCTGACTTTC	CASSLKGQRLSGANVLTF
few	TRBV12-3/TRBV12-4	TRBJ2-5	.	TGTGCCAGCACCCTGGGCGCCCTAGAGACCCAGTACTTC	CASTLGALETQYF
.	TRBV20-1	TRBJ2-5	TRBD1	TGCAGTGCTAGAGGAGGGGGACAGGGAGAAGAGACCCAGTACTTC	CSARGGGQGEETQYF
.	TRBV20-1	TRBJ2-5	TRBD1	TGCTGTGCCACTCCCGGGACAGTCCAAGAGACCCAGTACTTC	CCATPGTVQETQYF
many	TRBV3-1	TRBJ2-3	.	TGTGCCAGCAGCCAATTTCTCGGAGATACGCAGTATTTT	CASSQFLGDTQYF